The 7 T cell receptor beta chains below all came from one sample that was sequenced in a study of response to subunit inactivated influenza vaccine (dated by TCRdb to between 2017 and 2018). The protocol used for the library was RT-PCR. Sequencing instrument: Illumina HiSeq 2500. The public reads were run again by TCRdb, first through fastp at Q25 and then through MiXCR, and only productive beta chains were kept. Entries are consolidated by CDR3 protein sequence, retaining the most common genes and DNA. This sample holds 530,000 or so distinct CDR3 sequences; 14% were observed only once. 11% of the sample is in the top ten clones. The specimen was PBMCs from blood, collected 12 days after vaccination. These receptors all come from a man between 50 and 59 years old who received an inactivated influenza vaccine. Donor details come from another sample of the same person, matched by shared clones.

This clonotype was detected a few times. J is TRBJ2-7 and V is TRBV6-2 or TRBV6-3, with a tentative D call TRBD1 (5 bases). Germline V gives CDR1 MNHEY, CDR2 SVGEGT. The germline V and J ends were trimmed by 10 bases and 0 bases, with 13 bases remaining between them. The length of the CDR3 is 13 residues. The CDR3 is CATVATVSYEQYF. DNA of the CDR3: TGTGCCACCGTGGCGACAGTCTCCTACGAGCAGTACTTC.

DNA of the CDR3: TGTGCCAGCAGTTCGGCCTACTACGAGCAGTACTTC. Its translation is CASSSAYYEQYF. The chain uses TRBV7-2 and TRBJ2-7, with D hard to call. Trimming took off 6 bases at V and 3 bases at J, with 9 bases between the two ends. The CDR3 has 12 amino acids. The germline V gene encodes CDR1 SGHTA and CDR2 FQGNSA.

This clonotype was seen only a few times. The CDR3 sequence is CASSLRREKSYNEQFF. As DNA, the CDR3 is TGTGCCAGCAGCTTAAGACGGGAGAAGAGCTACAATGAGCAGTTCTTC. This sequence joins TRBV7-9 and TRBJ2-1; weak D call: TRBD2 (6 bases). Germline-derived CDR1 and CDR2 are SEHNR and FQNEAQ (reference sequence). V dropped 2 bases and J dropped 3 bases, with 14 bases sitting between them. CDR3 length: 16 amino acids.

The rearrangement joins TRBV9 to TRBJ2-5; 7 bases are shared with TRBD1. The CDR3 consists of 15 residues. CDR1 and CDR2 from the germline V gene are SGDLS and YYNGEE. The J segment lost 5 bases and the V segment lost 0 bases, leaving 7 bases of the junction unmatched. The chain's CDR3 is CASSVGQGGVETQYF. The CDR3 nucleotides read TGTGCCAGCAGCGTAGGACAGGGCGGAGTTGAGACCCAGTACTTC. The full variable domain, with the rest looked up from reference TRBV9 and TRBJ2-5, is DSGVTQTPKHLITATGQRVTLRCSPRSGDLSVYWYQQSLDQGLQFLIQYYNGEERAKGNILERFSAQQFPDLHSELNLSSLELGDSALYFCASSVGQGGVETQYFGPGTRLLVL.

The chain links TRBV20-1 to TRBJ2-7, with 9 bases aligning to TRBD1. Germline CDR1 reads DFQATT; CDR2 reads SNEGSKA (reference sequence). The CDR3 spans 13 residues. V lost 7 bases and J lost 7; bases outside the gene matches: 11. CDR3 DNA: TGCAGTGTCCCGGGACAGGGATCTCTGGAGCAGTACTTC. Its protein is CSVPGQGSLEQYF.

In its sample, this clonotype was seen many times. The chain joins TRBV5-1 to TRBJ2-7, with D hard to call. From germline, CDR1 is SGHRS and CDR2 YFSETQ. The CDR3 consists of 11 residues. V gave up 4 bases and J gave up 6 bases, with 8 bases separating them. As DNA, the CDR3 is TGCGCCAGCAGCGACCTGGGCGAGCAGTACTTC. Its translation is CASSDLGEQYF.

The chain has TRBV28 and TRBJ2-7; D unresolved. Trimming removed 5 bases at V and 3 bases at J, with 14 bases between. The length of the CDR3 is 14 residues. Germline V lookup: CDR1 MDHEN, CDR2 SYDVKM. CDR3 in DNA: TGTGCCAGCAGTGAAACGACACAACTCTACGAGCAGTACTTC. Translated: CASSETTQLYEQYF.